This TCR beta chain is drawn from a study of beta chain features in type 1 diabetes. General study points: Moderately but significantly shorter TCRB CDR3s were found in Type 1 diabetes patients in all four CD4+ subsets. A pattern of fewer insertions and more deletions at VDJ junctions was seen in type 1 diabetes patients. Any HLA-type effect on TCRB rearrangement remained unresolved here.

V lost 6 bases, J lost 3 bases, and 6 bases lay in between. The CDR3 extends over 10 amino acids. The germline CDR1 and CDR2 sequences are DFQATT and SNEGSKA (reference sequence). Expressed TCRB transcripts were sequenced, since all the RNA that had been isolated was reverse transcribed. The protocol was immunoSEQ multiplex PCR, while the TCRdb copy is restricted to in-frame clones and leaves out a portion. The data hold about 660,000 clones, with more than 12% observed a single time. CD45RO/CCR7/CD25/CD127/CD95/CD27 staining was used to isolate CD4+ naive, central memory, regulatory and stem cell-like memory cells by sorting. This clone was seen a handful of times. Its specificity is unknown. Other DNA sequences in the sample encode the same CDR3.

The source is a man younger than 30 with type 1 diabetes. Sequences were obtained from naive CD4+ T cells from blood. The rearrangement joins TRBV20-1 to TRBJ2-7; D is possibly TRBD1 (5 bases). This chain's CDR3 is CSARDYEQYF. CDR3 nucleotide sequence: TGCAGTGCCAGGGACTACGAGCAGTACTTC.